Below, 19 T cell receptor beta chains from the same sample are listed, as sequenced in a study of Ad26.COV2.S vaccination and SARS-CoV-2 variants. Stated treatment: roughly 18 received Ad26.COV2.S at low or high dose, single or two shots; 5 received placebo; per-sample allocation not given. At day 63 after the first vaccine or placebo injection, samples were drawn. Clones were sequenced by immunoSEQ multiplex PCR, and TCRdb holds only the in-frame ones, with some missing. The repertoire holds about 350,000 clones, with roughly 90% as singletons. Sequenced material: peripheral blood, taken in a trial of Ad26.COV2.S vaccine versus placebo. Every receptor here comes from a person between 18 and 59 years old who received the Ad26.COV2.S COVID-19 vaccine or a placebo.

This clone was observed once. The CDR3 protein is CASSIGETQYF. CDR3 DNA sequence: TGTGCCAGCAGTATTGGGGAGACCCAGTACTTC. The rearrangement uses TRBV28 and TRBJ2-5; D ambiguous. Per germline, CDR1 MDHEN and CDR2 SYDVKM. The CDR3 runs to 11 residues. The V and J ends lost 5 bases and 5 bases respectively, with 6 bases between them.

This clone was recorded only once. V gene TRBV11-3 combines with J gene TRBJ2-7; D is perhaps TRBD2 (6 bases). The CDR3 sequence is 15 residues long. In germline, CDR1 is SGHNT, CDR2 YENEEA. V dropped 5 bases and J dropped 3 bases, with 17 bases sitting between them. In DNA, the CDR3 is TGTGCCAGCAGCAACGGGACTCAGCCTATCTACGAGCAGTACTTC. Protein: CASSNGTQPIYEQYF.

This sequence joins TRBV10-3 and TRBJ1-2; maybe TRBD1 (6 bases). The CDR3 totals 15 residues. CDR1 and CDR2 from the germline V gene are ENHRY and SYGVKD. V gave up 4 bases and J gave up 6 bases, with 18 bases separating them. CDR3 sequence: CAISVDSGTPDGYTF. The CDR3 DNA is TGTGCCATCAGTGTAGACTCCGGGACACCGGATGGCTACACCTTC.

The genes are TRBV4-2 and TRBJ2-5; TRBD2 agrees at 12 bases. CDR1 LGHNA and CDR2 YNFKEQ come from the germline V gene. The V gene end was trimmed by 4 bases and the J gene end by 7 bases; junction bases not matched to a gene: 10. The CDR3 totals 16 residues. CDR3 in amino acids: CASSPGLAGPDGTQYF. CDR3 DNA sequence: TGTGCCAGCAGCCCTGGACTAGCGGGACCAGATGGGACCCAGTACTTC.

Notes on this clone: The same CDR3 also results from other DNA sequences found in this sample. This sequence joins TRBV5-1 and TRBJ2-5; weak D call: TRBD2 (5 bases). CDR1 and CDR2 (germline): SGHRS, YFSETQ. V was clipped by 1 base and J by 4 bases, with 8 bases between them. The CDR3 consists of 13 residues. Here the CDR3 reads CASSLFRGETQYF. The CDR3, as DNA: TGCGCCAGCAGCTTGTTCCGGGGAGAGACCCAGTACTTC.

V is TRBV2 and J is TRBJ2-5; D assignment may be TRBD1 or TRBD2 (5 bases each). Per the germline V gene, CDR1 is SNHLY and CDR2 is FYNNEI. V lost 7 bases and J lost 7, with 19 bases in between. This CDR3 has 14 amino acids. CDR3 DNA: TGTGCCAGCACCGCCTACAGTGGGGGTATGACCCAGTACTTC. It is translated as CASTAYSGGMTQYF.

The J gene is TRBJ1-1, the V gene TRBV13; D remains unclear. The V gene lost 2 bases and the J gene lost 1 base, with 5 bases spanning the gap. The CDR3 is 13 amino acids. Germline V gene lookup returns CDR1 PRHDT and CDR2 FYEKMQ (reference sequence). The CDR3 is CASSLSRNTEAFF. The CDR3 DNA is TGTGCCAGCAGCTTATCGCGGAACACTGAAGCTTTCTTT. Together with reference TRBV13 and TRBJ1-1, the CDR3 gives the full variable domain: AAGVIQSPRHLIKEKRETATLKCYPIPRHDTVYWYQQGPGQDPQFLISFYEKMQSDKGSIPDRFSAQQFSDYHSELNMSSLELGDSALYFCASSLSRNTEAFFGQGTRLTVV.

A few counts support this clone. The DNA for the CDR3 is TGTGCCAGCAGCCGGGGCCCGAACACTGAAGCTTTCTTT. Its protein product is CASSRGPNTEAFF. This sequence joins TRBV7-9 and TRBJ1-1; D might be TRBD1 (5 bases). V lost 5 bases and J lost 1, with 8 bases in between. Germline-derived CDR1 and CDR2 are SEHNR and FQNEAQ (reference sequence). The length of the CDR3 is 13 residues.

The V and J genes are TRBV28 and TRBJ2-7, with D possibly being TRBD1 (6 bases). Between the trimmed V and J ends, which lost 2 bases and 3 bases, there was a span of 14 bases. This CDR3 contains 15 residues. Germline loops: CDR1 MDHEN, CDR2 SYDVKM. In DNA form, the CDR3 reads TGTGCCAGCAGTTTAACCGGGACACCCCTCTACGAGCAGTACTTC. Protein sequence: CASSLTGTPLYEQYF.

Remarks on this clone: The germline gene is not matched at one end of the junction; a read error may be the cause. Distinct nucleotide sequences in the sample also encode this CDR3. V is TRBV27 and J is TRBJ1-1; D gene ambiguous. This CDR3 spans 13 amino acids. Germline CDR1 and CDR2: MNHEY and SMNVEV (reference sequence). CDR3 bases: TGTGCTAGCAGTTTGGGGAGGAACACTGAAGCTTTCTTT. Its protein is CASSLGRNTEAFF.

This sequence joins TRBV9 and TRBJ1-2; TRBD1 matches 10 bases. The CDR3 is made up of 15 amino acids. V lost 3 bases, J lost 4 bases, and 6 bases stayed unmatched. Germline CDR1 SGDLS, CDR2 YYNGEE. CDR3 sequence reads: CASSAPGQGFYGYTF. The CDR3 nucleotides are TGTGCCAGCAGCGCGCCGGGACAGGGGTTCTATGGCTACACCTTC.

The chain recombines TRBV20-1 with TRBJ1-1; 8 bases agree with TRBD1. From germline, CDR1 is DFQATT and CDR2 SNEGSKA (reference sequence). CDR3 length equals 14 residues. The ends lost 3 bases at V and 2 bases at J; junction bases unmatched: 5. CDR3 in DNA: TGCAGTGCTAGTGCAGGGGGCCTCAACACTGAAGCTTTCTTT. Residues: CSASAGGLNTEAFF.

The count of this clone is one. Sequence at one end of the junction differs from germline and may be a read error. The chain uses TRBV3-1 (or the pseudogene TRBV3-2) and TRBJ2-7; D not certain. Germline V CDR1 and CDR2: LGHDT, YNNKEL (reference sequence). This CDR3 is 14 amino acids long. In nucleotides, the CDR3 is TGTGCCAGCAGCTCCCAGCCCTTTAACAGTAAAAGATTCTTC. Translated: CASSSQPFNSKRFF.

The gene calls are TRBV19 and TRBJ1-5, with 7 bases matching TRBD1. The V segment lost 8 bases and the J segment 5 bases; nucleotides outside the gene matches: 6. The CDR3 runs 13 residues. The germline gives CDR1 LNHDA, CDR2 SQIVND (reference sequence). The CDR3 here is CASVGQVDQPQHF. CDR3 sequence (DNA): TGTGCCAGTGTCGGACAGGTTGATCAGCCCCAGCATTTT.

In its sample, this clone was seen a few times. The chain joins TRBV5-1 to TRBJ2-1; a possible D gene is TRBD2 (5 bases). Germline assignment: CDR1 SGHRS and CDR2 YFSETQ. V was clipped by 5 bases and J by 4 bases, with 13 bases between them. The CDR3 spans 14 residues. In nucleotides, the CDR3 is TGCGCCAGCAGGAACGGGGAGTCGTACAATGAGCAGTTCTTC. Its protein is CASRNGESYNEQFF.

V gene TRBV7-9 combines with J gene TRBJ2-7; a weak D match, TRBD2 (5 bases). Germline V gene sequence: CDR1 SEHNR, CDR2 FQNEAQ (reference sequence). CDR3 length: 15 residues. V was clipped by 3 bases and J by 2 bases, with 14 bases between them. CDR3 DNA: TGTGCCAGCAGCTTGGGCCTAGGGAGCGCCTACGAGCAGTACTTC. Its translation: CASSLGLGSAYEQYF.

This clone was picked up one time. CDR3 protein: CASSESEQGNTGELFF. CDR3 DNA sequence: TGTGCCAGCAGTGAAAGCGAACAGGGGAACACCGGGGAGCTGTTTTTT. The chain has TRBV2 and TRBJ2-2; D possibly corresponds to TRBD1 (6 bases). Deletions cut 2 bases from V and 1 base from J, with 11 bases between. From germline, CDR1 is SNHLY and CDR2 FYNNEI. This CDR3 region has 16 residues.

The V and J genes are TRBV5-6 and TRBJ2-2; D unclear. The CDR3 is 15 residues long. Germline CDR1 and CDR2: SGHDT and YYEEEE. The germline V and J ends were trimmed by 1 base and 4 bases, with 11 bases remaining between them. The DNA for the CDR3 is TGTGCCAGCAGCTTGTTGGGCCTCGGCACCGGGGAGCTGTTTTTT. It translates to CASSLLGLGTGELFF.

The chain employs TRBV6-5 and TRBJ1-4; 8 bases match TRBD1. The ends lost 5 bases at V and 8 bases at J; junction bases unmatched: 7. The CDR3 sequence is 14 residues long. The germline gives CDR1 MNHEY, CDR2 SVGAGI. The chain's CDR3 is CASSRGTGEEKLFF. DNA of the CDR3: TGTGCCAGCAGTCGTGGGACAGGCGAAGAAAAACTGTTTTTT.